The 19 T cell receptor beta chains given below trace back to one sample, sequenced in a study of human T cells and chemical hapten exposure. Specified time point: pre-sensitization, week 0. Treatment given: therapeutic diphenylcyclopropenone sensitization with weekly scalp DPC. TCRdb called the RACE reads again in MiXCR, with one record for every CDR3 protein. The data contain about 85,000 distinct CDR3 sequences, over 6.5% of them singletons. The sequencing here drew on whole blood, taken in connection with sensitization to the hapten diphenylcyclopropenone (DPC). The receptors come from a man in his forties or fifties with alopecia areata. Some clones in this sample may be carry-over from other donors' samples.

Notes on this clonotype: It may be a read error: a sequence one base away is much more abundant. The V call is TRBV28, the J call TRBJ1-5; D remains unclear. The germline gives CDR1 MDHEN, CDR2 SYDVKM. The CDR3 is made up of 14 amino acids. The V gene lost 6 bases and the J gene lost 6 bases, with 15 bases spanning the gap. DNA of the CDR3: TGTGCCAGCAGCCAACCCGGAGGAAGTCAGCCCCAGCATTTT. As protein: CASSQPGGSQPQHF.

This clonotype was seen ten or more times. The chain links TRBV10-3 to TRBJ1-5; no firm D call. The germline CDR1 and CDR2 sequences are ENHRY and SYGVKD. This CDR3 has 13 amino acids. The V end lost 6 bases, the J end lost 4 bases, and 10 bases lay between the germline ends. The CDR3 sequence: CAIRGGENQPQHF. CDR3 nucleotide sequence: TGTGCCATCAGGGGAGGAGAGAATCAGCCCCAGCATTTT.

This clonotype was counted a few times. The chain has TRBV28 and TRBJ1-5; 7 bases line up with TRBD1. The V segment lost 5 bases and the J segment 2 bases; nucleotides outside the gene matches: 9. Looked up from germline, CDR1 is MDHEN and CDR2 is SYDVKM. The CDR3 sequence is 16 residues long. Here the CDR3 reads CASSLYGTVGNQPQHF. In nucleotides, the CDR3 is TGTGCCAGCAGTCTCTACGGGACAGTTGGCAATCAGCCCCAGCATTTT.

A note on this clonotype: With a much larger clone just one base away, this may be a read error. This chain links TRBV7-9 with TRBJ2-2; D possibly corresponds to TRBD2 (6 bases). The CDR3 has 14 residues. CDR1 is SEHNR and CDR2 is FQNEAQ in the germline V gene (reference sequence). The CDR3 is CASSTETRSGKLFF. For the CDR3, the DNA is TGTGCCAGCAGCACAGAGACTAGGTCCGGGAAGCTGTTTTTT.

This clonotype was counted ten times or more. The rearrangement links TRBV28 to TRBJ2-5; D ambiguous. This CDR3 contains 11 residues. Looked up from germline, CDR1 is MDHEN and CDR2 is SYDVKM. V shed 1 base and J shed 5 bases, with 2 bases lying between them. This chain's CDR3 is CASSLSETQYF. In DNA form, the CDR3 reads TGTGCCAGCAGTTTATCGGAGACCCAGTACTTC.

Only a few counts were recorded for this clonotype. The chain combines TRBV18 with TRBJ1-1; the D gene is possibly TRBD1 (6 bases). V shed 5 bases and J shed 5 bases, with 18 bases lying between them. The CDR3 spans 15 residues. Germline CDR1 is KGHSH and CDR2 is LQKENI. The CDR3 region is CASSTEGGGRTEAFF. In DNA form, the CDR3 reads TGTGCCAGCTCAACTGAGGGGGGAGGGAGAACTGAAGCTTTCTTT.

This clonotype was found a few times. The V and J genes are TRBV7-9 and TRBJ2-7, with D tentatively TRBD1 (6 bases). Germline CDR1 SEHNR, CDR2 FQNEAQ (reference sequence). V lost 5 bases to trimming and J lost 4 bases, with 15 bases between them. CDR3 size: 14 residues. The chain's CDR3 is CASSPGVGGYEQYV. As DNA, the CDR3 is TGTGCCAGCAGCCCAGGGGTTGGGGGATACGAGCAGTACGTC.

This clonotype has more than one count but fewer than ten. The chain links TRBV7-9 to TRBJ2-1, with TRBD2 identical over 11 bases. Germline assignment: CDR1 SEHNR and CDR2 FQNEAQ (reference sequence). Unmatched junction bases numbered 12, after V lost 5 bases and J lost 3 bases. This CDR3 is built from 18 residues. DNA for the CDR3: TGTGCCAGCAGCGCCCCGCCTCGACTAGCGGGACTCTACAATGAGCAGTTCTTC. This codes for CASSAPPRLAGLYNEQFF.

Remarks on this clonotype: With a much larger clone just one base away, this may be a read error. The chain has TRBV27 and TRBJ1-3; D unclear. The CDR3 spans 16 residues. Germline V gene sequence: CDR1 MNHEY, CDR2 SMNVEV (reference sequence). CDR3 nucleotide sequence: TGTGCCAGCAGTTTGCCGGAGAAAGCTTTGGGAAACATCATATATTTT. Its protein product is CASSLPEKALGNIIYF.

The rearrangement uses TRBV5-1 and TRBJ1-3, with no clear D. The V gene's germline CDR1 is SGHRS and CDR2 YFSETQ. The CDR3 spans 15 residues. Trimming took off 0 bases at V and 0 bases at J, with 7 bases between the two ends. CDR3 residues: CASSLVAGSGNTIYF. CDR3 sequence (DNA): TGCGCCAGCAGCTTGGTCGCCGGCTCTGGAAACACCATATATTTT.

There are a few counts of this clonotype. This chain connects TRBV7-8 to TRBJ2-3; TRBD2 matches 7 bases. This CDR3 comprises 14 residues. V was clipped by 3 bases and J by 5 bases; unmatched bases: 5. Germline CDR1 reads SGHVS; CDR2 reads FQNEAQ. The CDR3 is CASSFLAVRDTQYF. The CDR3 nucleotides read TGTGCCAGCAGCTTCCTAGCGGTCCGAGATACGCAGTATTTT. The whole variable domain, filled in from reference TRBV7-8 and TRBJ2-3, reads GAGVSQSPRYKVAKRGQDVALRCDPISGHVSLFWYQQALGQGPEFLTYFQNEAQLDKSGLPSDRFFAERPEGSVSTLKIQRTQQEDSAVYLCASSFLAVRDTQYFGPGTRLTVL.

Only a few counts were recorded for this clonotype. V is TRBV5-1 and J is TRBJ1-1; no reliable D call. V lost 4 bases and J lost 4, with 20 bases in between. The CDR3 contains 16 residues. Germline-derived CDR1 and CDR2 are SGHRS and YFSETQ. CDR3 loop: CASSPDGFEFRTEAFF. The CDR3 DNA reads TGCGCCAGCAGCCCGGACGGGTTTGAGTTTCGCACTGAAGCTTTCTTT.

The chain couples TRBV20-1 to TRBJ2-3; 8 bases line up with TRBD2. The germline V gene has CDR1 DFQATT and CDR2 SNEGSKA (reference sequence). The length of the CDR3 is 15 residues. The V segment lost 0 bases and the J segment 2 bases; nucleotides outside the gene matches: 4. This CDR3 is CSARDVGGATDTQYF. The CDR3 nucleotides are TGCAGTGCTAGAGATGTCGGGGGGGCCACAGATACGCAGTATTTT.

The chain combines TRBV5-6 with TRBJ2-6; no definite D call. CDR3 length equals 16 residues. Germline V gives CDR1 SGHDT, CDR2 YYEEEE. V shed 2 bases and J shed 0 bases, with 9 bases lying between them. This chain's CDR3 is CASSFGPLSGANVLTF. The CDR3 region has the DNA TGTGCCAGCAGCTTCGGACCCCTCTCTGGGGCCAACGTCCTGACTTTC.

In the case of this clonotype: A read error may produce the germline difference seen at one junction end. The chain links TRBV12-3 or TRBV12-4 to TRBJ2-2, with D maybe TRBD2 (5 bases). The CDR3 has 16 amino acids. The DNA of the CDR3 is TGTGCCAGCAGTTTACCAAGCGGTACGAACACCGGGGTGCTGTTTTTT. Amino acid sequence: CASSLPSGTNTGVLFF.

This clonotype was counted only a few times. V and J are TRBV5-4 and TRBJ1-2; D is undetermined. V lost 0 bases and J 1 base, leaving 7 bases between the germline ends. Germline CDR1 and CDR2: SGHNT and YYREEE (reference sequence). The CDR3 runs 14 residues. CDR3 nucleotide sequence: TGTGCCAGCAGCTTGGAACAGTTTAACTATGGCTACACCTTC. The encoded protein is CASSLEQFNYGYTF.

This clonotype was detected a few times. The chain is built from TRBV6-5 and TRBJ2-7; TRBD2 agrees at 8 bases. The V gene's germline CDR1 is MNHEY and CDR2 SVGAGI. V lost 8 bases and J lost 4; bases outside the gene matches: 16. The CDR3 length is 16 residues. CDR3 loop: CASLDWGAGVGYEQYF. In DNA form, the CDR3 reads TGTGCCAGCCTAGACTGGGGAGCGGGAGTTGGGTACGAGCAGTACTTC.

The genes are TRBV14 and TRBJ2-1, with D possibly matching TRBD2 (5 bases). V was pared by 2 bases and J by 2 bases, with 10 bases between. The CDR3 covers 15 residues. Per germline, CDR1 SGHDN and CDR2 FVKESK. The CDR3 DNA reads TGTGCCAGCAGCCAAAGTCGGCGGGCCTACAATGAGCAGTTCTTC. It is translated as CASSQSRRAYNEQFF.

This rearrangement joins TRBV28 to TRBJ2-5, with 11 bases that match TRBD1. V dropped 10 bases and J dropped 3; count of bases not matched to a gene: 1. There are 12 residues in the CDR3. Germline CDR1 and CDR2: MDHEN and SYDVKM. CDR3 coding DNA: TGTGCCACGGGACAGGGGGAAGAGACCCAGTACTTC. Encoded protein: CATGQGEETQYF. The whole variable domain, filled in from reference TRBV28 and TRBJ2-5, reads DVKVTQSSRYLVKRTGEKVFLECVQDMDHENMFWYRQDPGLGLRLIYFSYDVKMKEKGDIPEGYSVSREKKERFSLILESASTNQTSMYLCATGQGEETQYFGPGTRLLVL.